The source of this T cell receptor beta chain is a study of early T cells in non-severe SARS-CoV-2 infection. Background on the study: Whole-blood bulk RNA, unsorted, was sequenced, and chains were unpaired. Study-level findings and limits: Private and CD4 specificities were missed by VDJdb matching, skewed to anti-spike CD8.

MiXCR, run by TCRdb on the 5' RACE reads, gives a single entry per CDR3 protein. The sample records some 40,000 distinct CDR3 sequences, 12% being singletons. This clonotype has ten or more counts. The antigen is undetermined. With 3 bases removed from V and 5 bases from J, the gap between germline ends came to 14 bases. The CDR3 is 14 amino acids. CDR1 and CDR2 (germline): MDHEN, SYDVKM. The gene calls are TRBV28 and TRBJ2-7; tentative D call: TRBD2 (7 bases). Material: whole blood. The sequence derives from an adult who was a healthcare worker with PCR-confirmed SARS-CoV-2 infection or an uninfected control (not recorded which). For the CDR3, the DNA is TGTGCCAGCAGTTTGGGGGGGGCTGGTAACGAGCAGTACTTC. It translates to CASSLGGAGNEQYF.